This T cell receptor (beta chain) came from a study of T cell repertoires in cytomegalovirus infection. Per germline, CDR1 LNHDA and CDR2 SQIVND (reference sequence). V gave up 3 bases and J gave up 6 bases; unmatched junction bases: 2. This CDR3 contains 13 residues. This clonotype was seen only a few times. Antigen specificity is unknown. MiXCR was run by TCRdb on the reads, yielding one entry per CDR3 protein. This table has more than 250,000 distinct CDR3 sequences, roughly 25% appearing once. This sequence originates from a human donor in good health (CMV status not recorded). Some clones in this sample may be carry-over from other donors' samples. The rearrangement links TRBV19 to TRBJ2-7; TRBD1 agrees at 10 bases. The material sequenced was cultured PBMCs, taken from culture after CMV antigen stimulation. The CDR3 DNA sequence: TGTGCCAGTAGTATGACAGGGGGCCGCGAGCAGTACGTC. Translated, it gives CASSMTGGREQYV.